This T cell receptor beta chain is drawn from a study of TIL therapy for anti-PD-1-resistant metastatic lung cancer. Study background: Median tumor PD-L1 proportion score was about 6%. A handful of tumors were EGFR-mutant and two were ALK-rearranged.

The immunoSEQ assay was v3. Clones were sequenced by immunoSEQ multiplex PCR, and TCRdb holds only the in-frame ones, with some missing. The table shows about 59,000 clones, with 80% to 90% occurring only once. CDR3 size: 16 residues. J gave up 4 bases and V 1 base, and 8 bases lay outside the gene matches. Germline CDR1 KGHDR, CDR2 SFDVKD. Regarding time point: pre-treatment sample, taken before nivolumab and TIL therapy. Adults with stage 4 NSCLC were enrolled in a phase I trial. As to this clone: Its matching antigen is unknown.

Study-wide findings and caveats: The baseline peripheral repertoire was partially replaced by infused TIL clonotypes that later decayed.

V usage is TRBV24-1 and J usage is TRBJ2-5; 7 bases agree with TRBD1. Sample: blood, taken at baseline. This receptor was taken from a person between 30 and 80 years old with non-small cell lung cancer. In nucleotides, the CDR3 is TGTGCCACCAGTGATTTTAGGGCACCAGGGGGAGAGACCCAGTACTTC. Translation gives CATSDFRAPGGETQYF.